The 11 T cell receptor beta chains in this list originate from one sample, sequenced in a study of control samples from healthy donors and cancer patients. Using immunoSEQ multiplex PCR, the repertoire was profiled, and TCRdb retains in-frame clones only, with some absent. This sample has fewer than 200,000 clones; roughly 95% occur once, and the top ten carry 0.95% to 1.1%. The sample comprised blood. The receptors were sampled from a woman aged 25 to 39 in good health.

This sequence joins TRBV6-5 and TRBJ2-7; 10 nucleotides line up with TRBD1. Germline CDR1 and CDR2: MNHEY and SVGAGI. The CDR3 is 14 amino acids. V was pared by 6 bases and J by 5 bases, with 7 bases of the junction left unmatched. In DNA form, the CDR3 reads TGTGCCAGCAGAGTGACAGGGGGCTACGACGAGCAGTACTTC. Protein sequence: CASRVTGGYDEQYF.

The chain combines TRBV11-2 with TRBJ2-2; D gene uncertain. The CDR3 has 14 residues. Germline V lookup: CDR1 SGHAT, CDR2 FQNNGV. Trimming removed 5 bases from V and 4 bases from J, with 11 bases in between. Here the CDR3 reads CASSPWRGTGELFF. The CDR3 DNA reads TGTGCCAGCAGCCCATGGCGCGGCACCGGGGAGCTGTTTTTT.

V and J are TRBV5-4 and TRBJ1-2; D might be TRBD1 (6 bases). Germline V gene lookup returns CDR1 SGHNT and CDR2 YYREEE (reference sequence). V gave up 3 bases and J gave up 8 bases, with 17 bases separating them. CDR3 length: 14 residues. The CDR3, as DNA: TGTGCCAGCAGCTCCGAGCGGACAGCCTGGGGCTACACCTTC. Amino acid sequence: CASSSERTAWGYTF.

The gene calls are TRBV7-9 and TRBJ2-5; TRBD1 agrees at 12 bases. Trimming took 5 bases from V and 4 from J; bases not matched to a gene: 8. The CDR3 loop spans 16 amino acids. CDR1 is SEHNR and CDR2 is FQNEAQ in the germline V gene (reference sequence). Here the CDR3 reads CASSGSGTGGAETQYF. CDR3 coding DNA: TGTGCCAGCAGCGGATCCGGGACAGGGGGCGCAGAGACCCAGTACTTC.

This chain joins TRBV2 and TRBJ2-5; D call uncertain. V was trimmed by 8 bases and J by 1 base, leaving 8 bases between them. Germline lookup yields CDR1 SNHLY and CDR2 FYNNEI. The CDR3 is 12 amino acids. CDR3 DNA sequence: TGTGCCAGCTCCTCATTCCAAGAGACCCAGTACTTC. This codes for CASSSFQETQYF.

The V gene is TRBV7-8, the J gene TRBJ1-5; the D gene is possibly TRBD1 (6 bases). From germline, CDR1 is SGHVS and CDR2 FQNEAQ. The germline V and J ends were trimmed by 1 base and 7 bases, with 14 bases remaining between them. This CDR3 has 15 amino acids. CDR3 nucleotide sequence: TGTGCCAGCAGCTTAGATTCGGGGGCTCAACAGCCCCAGCATTTT. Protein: CASSLDSGAQQPQHF.

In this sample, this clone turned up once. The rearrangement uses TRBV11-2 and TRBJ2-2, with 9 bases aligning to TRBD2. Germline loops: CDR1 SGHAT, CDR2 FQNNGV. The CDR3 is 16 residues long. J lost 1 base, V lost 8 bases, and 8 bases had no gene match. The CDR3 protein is CASSVLAGMNTGELFF. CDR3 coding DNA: TGTGCCAGCTCGGTCCTAGCGGGAATGAACACCGGGGAGCTGTTTTTT.

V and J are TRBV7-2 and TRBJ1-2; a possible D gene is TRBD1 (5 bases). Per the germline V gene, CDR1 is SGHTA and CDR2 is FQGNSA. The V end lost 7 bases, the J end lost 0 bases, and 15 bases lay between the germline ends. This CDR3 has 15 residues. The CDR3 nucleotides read TGTGCCAGCAACCCGACAGTTGCCACTAACTATGGCTACACCTTC. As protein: CASNPTVATNYGYTF. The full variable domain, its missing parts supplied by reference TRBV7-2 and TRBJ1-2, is GAGVSQSPSNKVTEKGKDVELRCDPISGHTALYWYRQSLGQGLEFLIYFQGNSAPDKSGLPSDRFSAERTGGSVSTLTIQRTQQEDSAVYLCASNPTVATNYGYTFGSGTRLTVV.

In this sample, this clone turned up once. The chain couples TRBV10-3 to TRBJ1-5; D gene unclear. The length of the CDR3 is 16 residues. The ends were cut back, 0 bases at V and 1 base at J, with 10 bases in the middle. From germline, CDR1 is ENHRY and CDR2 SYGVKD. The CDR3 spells CAISESGPGSNQPQHF. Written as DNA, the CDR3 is TGTGCCATCAGTGAGTCAGGCCCGGGGAGCAATCAGCCCCAGCATTTT.

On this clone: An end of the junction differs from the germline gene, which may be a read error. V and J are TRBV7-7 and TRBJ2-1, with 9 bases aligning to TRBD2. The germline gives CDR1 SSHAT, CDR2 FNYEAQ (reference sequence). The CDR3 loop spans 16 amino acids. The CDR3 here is CASSSSGADSYNEQFF. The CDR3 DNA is TGTGCTAGCAGCTCTAGCGGGGCCGACTCCTACAATGAGCAGTTCTTC.

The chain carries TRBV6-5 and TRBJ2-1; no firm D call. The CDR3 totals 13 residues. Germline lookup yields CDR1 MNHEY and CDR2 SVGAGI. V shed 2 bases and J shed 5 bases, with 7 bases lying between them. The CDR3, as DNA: TGTGCCAGCAGTTACGGCTATGACAATGAGCAGTTCTTC. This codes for CASSYGYDNEQFF.